The rows below give T cell receptor beta chains drawn from one sample of a study of control samples from healthy donors and cancer patients. Profiling relied on immunoSEQ multiplex PCR, and the TCRdb table lists in-frame clones only, not all of them. The sample includes some 130,000 clones, over 85% of them seen just once. The specimen was blood. These receptors all come from a man younger than 45 in good health. CDR3s include the opening cysteine and the closing phenylalanine or tryptophan. The order of the fields is V gene, D gene, J gene, CDR3 DNA, CDR3 protein. The D gene is left open where the match is weak.

v_call: TRBV6-2/TRBV6-3
d_call: TRBD2
j_call: TRBJ2-1
cdr3_nt: TGTGCCAGCAGTTACCACTCGGGGGGGCAGGTCAATGAGCAGTTCTTC
cdr3_aa: CASSYHSGGQVNEQFF

v_call: TRBV18
d_call: NA
j_call: TRBJ1-2
cdr3_nt: TGTGCCAGCTCAGACACAGCTTTCTATGGCTACACCTTC
cdr3_aa: CASSDTAFYGYTF

v_call: TRBV27
d_call: NA
j_call: TRBJ2-6
cdr3_nt: TGTGCCAGCAGTTTGAGGACAGACGTAAGCTCTGGGGCCAACGTCCTGACTTTC
cdr3_aa: CASSLRTDVSSGANVLTF

v_call: TRBV18
d_call: TRBD1
j_call: TRBJ1-4
cdr3_nt: TGTGCCAGCTCCGAGGACAGGGGTAATGAAAAACTGTTTTTT
cdr3_aa: CASSEDRGNEKLFF

v_call: TRBV18
d_call: TRBD1
j_call: TRBJ1-5
cdr3_nt: TGTGCCAGCTCCCCTGCCGACAGGGGACGGCAGCCCCAGCATTTT
cdr3_aa: CASSPADRGRQPQHF

v_call: TRBV5-5
d_call: NA
j_call: TRBJ1-1
cdr3_nt: TGTGCCAGCCGTGGATCGAACACTGAAGCTTTCTTT
cdr3_aa: CASRGSNTEAFF

v_call: TRBV7-8
d_call: TRBD2
j_call: TRBJ2-7
cdr3_nt: TGTGCCAGCAGCTTAATCACCCCCGGGGGGTCCTCCTACGAGCAGTACTTC
cdr3_aa: CASSLITPGGSSYEQYF

v_call: TRBV27
d_call: TRBD2
j_call: TRBJ2-7
cdr3_nt: TGTGCCAGCAGTTGGGGGGGATTCTCCTACGAGCAGTACTTC
cdr3_aa: CASSWGGFSYEQYF

v_call: TRBV9
d_call: TRBD1
j_call: TRBJ2-7
cdr3_nt: TGTGCCAGCAGCGTAGCTAGGGACAGAGCCTACGAGCAGTACTTC
cdr3_aa: CASSVARDRAYEQYF

v_call: TRBV4-1
d_call: TRBD1
j_call: TRBJ2-7
cdr3_nt: TGCGCCAGCAGCCAATCCGGGACAGGGAACTACGAGCAGTACTTC
cdr3_aa: CASSQSGTGNYEQYF

v_call: TRBV30
d_call: NA
j_call: TRBJ1-6
cdr3_nt: TGTGCCTGGAGTGTTTCGGGGGGCTCCTTCTCCAGCTCCTATAATTCACCCCTCCACTTT
cdr3_aa: CAWSVSGGSFSSSYNSPLHF

v_call: TRBV29-1
d_call: TRBD2
j_call: TRBJ2-1
cdr3_nt: TGCAGCGTGATAGCGGGGGGAACCTACAATGAGCAGTTCTTC
cdr3_aa: CSVIAGGTYNEQFF

v_call: TRBV4-1
d_call: NA
j_call: TRBJ2-3
cdr3_nt: TGCGCCAGCAGCCAAGGCATGGGCGCAGATACGCAGTATTTT
cdr3_aa: CASSQGMGADTQYF